Listed below are T cell receptor beta chains from one sample, sequenced in a study of cytomegalovirus exposure and HLA in healthy donors. Here immunoSEQ multiplex PCR was the method, and the copy in TCRdb shows in-frame clones only, minus some. Found here are tens of thousands of clones; the top ten clones hold 8% to 13%. What was sequenced was PBMCs. All receptors derive from a woman between 50 and 59 years old in good health and CMV-seropositive. Each CDR3 is given with its conserved first and last residue. The D gene is left open where the match is weak.

>TRBJ1-2|14|TRBV7-9|TRBD1
CASSAGQSNYGYTF
TGTGCCAGCAGCGCGGGACAGTCTAACTATGGCTACACCTTC
>TRBJ2-1|15|TRBV18|.
CASSPPVTAYNEQFF
TGTGCCAGCTCACCACCGGTTACAGCCTACAATGAGCAGTTCTTC
>TRBJ2-4|16|TRBV11-2|TRBD1
CATGQGQGLAKNIQYF
TGTGCCACCGGACAGGGGCAGGGATTAGCCAAAAACATTCAGTACTTC
>TRBJ2-1|14|TRBV25-1|TRBD2
CASSKGLANNEQFF
TGTGCCAGCAGCAAGGGACTAGCGAACAATGAGCAGTTCTTC
>TRBJ2-1|18|TRBV7-9|TRBD2
CASSGGLAGARSDNEQFF
TGTGCCAGCAGCGGGGGACTAGCGGGAGCCCGCTCCGACAATGAGCAGTTCTTC
>TRBJ1-1|15|TRBV19|TRBD1
CASSDTTGLVTEAFF
TGTGCCAGTAGTGACACGACAGGGTTGGTCACTGAAGCTTTCTTT
>TRBJ2-1|16|TRBV14|TRBD1
CASSQEAGDSYNEQFF
TGTGCCAGCAGCCAAGAAGCAGGGGACAGCTACAATGAGCAGTTCTTC
>TRBJ2-2|15|TRBV19|.
CASSKGYPNTGELFF
TGTGCCAGTAGCAAGGGGTATCCGAACACCGGGGAGCTGTTTTTT
>TRBJ1-3|15|TRBV15|.
CATSRWGDLGNTIYF
TGTGCCACCAGCAGATGGGGGGACTTGGGAAACACCATATATTTT
>TRBJ1-1|11|TRBV25-1|.
CASSESGEAFF
TGTGCCAGCAGTGAATCGGGTGAAGCTTTCTTT
>TRBJ1-5|15|TRBV19|.
CASSIDQGRAGPQHF
TGTGCCAGTAGTATAGATCAGGGCAGGGCTGGGCCCCAGCATTTT
>TRBJ1-4|13|TRBV5-4|.
CASSWNRDEKLFF
TGTGCCAGCAGCTGGAACAGGGACGAAAAACTGTTTTTT
>TRBJ1-2|14|TRBV6-6|.
CASRISGEGYGYTF
TGTGCCAGCAGGATTTCGGGGGAGGGGTATGGCTACACCTTC
>TRBJ2-5|21|TRBV5-1|TRBD2
CASSGRGGAYRPGSNRETQYF
TGCGCCAGCAGCGGCCGGGGGGGGGCATACCGCCCGGGCTCAAATAGAGAGACCCAGTACTTC
>TRBJ1-4|15|TRBV4-2|TRBD1
CASSKGQGAFEKLFF
TGTGCCAGCAGCAAAGGACAGGGGGCTTTTGAAAAACTGTTTTTT
>TRBJ2-2|15|TRBV7-3|TRBD1
CASSLGQGNTGELFF
TGTGCCAGCAGCTTAGGACAGGGGAACACCGGGGAGCTGTTTTTT
>TRBJ2-1|13|TRBV11-2|TRBD2
CASSLNLAGGRFF
TGTGCCAGCAGCTTAAATCTAGCGGGGGGGAGATTCTTC
>TRBJ2-7|11|TRBV10-2|.
CASRASYEQYF
TGCGCCAGCAGGGCTTCCTACGAGCAGTACTTC
>TRBJ2-2|18|TRBV9|TRBD1
CASSGRQGSNLNTGELFF
TGTGCCAGCAGCGGACGACAGGGGTCAAACCTGAACACCGGGGAGCTGTTTTTT
>TRBJ2-5|14|TRBV7-9|.
CASSLVLGTETQYF
TGTGCCAGCAGCTTAGTGCTAGGTACGGAGACCCAGTACTTC
>TRBJ2-4|13|TRBV28|TRBD1
CASRATGEVIQYF
TGTGCCAGCAGGGCGACAGGGGAGGTCATTCAGTACTTC
>TRBJ1-6|15|TRBV6-1|.
CASSVSTGPRAPLHF
TGTGCCAGCAGTGTGTCGACAGGCCCTAGGGCACCCCTCCACTTT
>TRBJ2-3|17|TRBV5-1|TRBD2
CASSLSSGGLLGDTQYF
TGCGCCAGCAGCCTAAGTAGCGGGGGCCTTCTGGGGGATACGCAGTATTTT
>TRBJ2-7|14|TRBV19|TRBD1
CASSIGQGAYEQYF
TGTGCCAGTAGTATAGGACAGGGGGCCTACGAGCAGTACTTC
>TRBJ1-5|15|TRBV10-3|.
CAISEIRGFNQPQHF
TGTGCCATCAGTGAAATAAGGGGTTTCAATCAGCCCCAGCATTTT
>TRBJ2-7|15|TRBV7-2|TRBD2
CASSSGGSGAYEQYF
TGTGCCAGCAGCTCGGGAGGTAGCGGGGCTTACGAGCAGTACTTC
>TRBJ1-1|14|TRBV2|TRBD1
CASRVQGQAVEAFF
TGTGCCAGCAGGGTACAGGGACAGGCGGTAGAAGCTTTCTTT
>TRBJ2-5|14|TRBV11-2|.
CASSLVSGNSVGYF
TGTGCCAGCAGCTTAGTCTCCGGGAACTCTGTTGGGTACTTC
>TRBJ1-4|15|TRBV7-9|.
CASSFNRQVNEKLFF
TGTGCCAGCAGCTTTAATCGACAGGTTAATGAAAAACTGTTTTTT
>TRBJ2-5|16|TRBV7-9|.
CASSPRVPTGSETQYF
TGTGCCAGCAGCCCCCGGGTGCCCACTGGCTCAGAGACCCAGTACTTC
>TRBJ1-5|15|TRBV6-6|.
CASSYSSGVYQPQHF
TGTGCCAGCAGTTACTCGTCGGGGGTTTATCAGCCCCAGCATTTT